This T cell receptor beta chain was captured by sequencing in a study of T-cell memory formation after mild COVID-19. Overall study results and limits: In second-wave clones peaking day 37, SARS-CoV-2 specificity remained unconfirmed. The finding that pre-infection memory included some responding clones suggested that cross-reactive memory joined.

V trimming: 0 bases; J trimming: 5 bases; junction bases outside the gene matches: 5. CDR3 length equals 16 residues. The germline V gene has CDR1 MNHEY and CDR2 SVGEGT. TCRdb passed the 5' RACE reads through MiXCR, listing each CDR3 protein once. The sample records 140,000 or so distinct CDR3 sequences, 19% being singletons. A note on this clonotype: No antigen is known for it.

The rearrangement joins TRBV6-2 or TRBV6-3 to TRBJ2-2; 8 nucleotides agree with TRBD2. This clonotype was sampled from an adult woman who had mild COVID-19 (a few samples of this study predate the infection). Cell type and time point are not known. Sequenced sample: PBMCs or a T cell subset sorted from them (not recorded which). This CDR3 reads CASSYSGTRSTGELFF. DNA of the CDR3: TGTGCCAGCAGTTACTCCGGGACTAGATCGACCGGGGAGCTGTTTTTT.